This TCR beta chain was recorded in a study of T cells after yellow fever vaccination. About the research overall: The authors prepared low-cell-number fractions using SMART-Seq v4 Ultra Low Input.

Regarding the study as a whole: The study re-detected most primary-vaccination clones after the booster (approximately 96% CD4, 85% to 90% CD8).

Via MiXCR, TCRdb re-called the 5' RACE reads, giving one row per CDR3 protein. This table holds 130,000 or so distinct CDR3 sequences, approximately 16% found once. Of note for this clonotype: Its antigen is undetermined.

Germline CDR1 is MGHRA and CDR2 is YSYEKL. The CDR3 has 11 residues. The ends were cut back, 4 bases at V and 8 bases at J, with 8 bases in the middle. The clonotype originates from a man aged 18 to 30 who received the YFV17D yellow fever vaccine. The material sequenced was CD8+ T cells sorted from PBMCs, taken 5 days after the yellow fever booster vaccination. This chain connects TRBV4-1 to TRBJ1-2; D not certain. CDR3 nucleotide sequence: TGCGCCAGCAGCCGAGGGCCGGGCTACACCTTC. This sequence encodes CASSRGPGYTF.